This TCR beta chain was found in a study of beta chain features in type 1 diabetes. General observations from the study: In every one of the four CD4+ subsets, TCRB CDR3s were moderately but significantly shorter in Type 1 diabetes patients.

Every bit of the isolated RNA underwent reverse transcription, so sequencing read expressed TCRB transcripts. Method: immunoSEQ multiplex PCR; TCRdb's copy keeps in-frame clones and lacks some. The table shows roughly 340,000 clones, with approximately 13% occurring only once. This clone has more than one count but fewer than ten. What it recognizes is unknown. Germline V gives CDR1 SGHDT, CDR2 YYEEEE. Trimming shortened V by 0 bases and J by 1 base, and 8 bases separated the two germline ends. The CDR3 is made up of 15 amino acids. This clonotype was obtained from a woman aged 18-29 years with type 1 diabetes. This sequence joins TRBV5-6 and TRBJ2-1; D is possibly TRBD2 (5 bases). The sample comprised naive CD4+ T cells from blood. The CDR3 DNA reads as TGTGCCAGCAGCTTGGGGACTGAATCCTACAATGAGCAGTTCTTC. Translation: CASSLGTESYNEQFF.